This entry concerns a single TCR beta chain. Its antigen remains unknown. Healthy Caucasians supplied all donations. TCRdb re-derived calls from the 5' RACE reads in MiXCR, one entry per CDR3 protein. The sample lists more than 200,000 distinct CDR3 sequences, approximately 9% occurring once. The record originates from a study of identical twins. Overall study findings and caveats: Weaker excess sharing between twins was seen in beta out-of-frame sequences.

Sequencing was carried out using memory (CD45RO+) T cells sorted from blood. The receptor comes from a woman between 18 and 29 years old in good health.

Written as DNA, the CDR3 is TGCGCCAGCAGCTGGGCGGGTTCAGGCACAGATACGCAGTATTTT. This gives the protein CASSWAGSGTDTQYF. V usage is TRBV5-1 and J usage is TRBJ2-3; maybe TRBD2 (5 bases). Germline loops: CDR1 SGHRS, CDR2 YFSETQ. The ends were cut back, 3 bases at V and 1 base at J, with 12 bases in the middle. The CDR3 covers 15 residues.